A single sample gave rise to the 11 T cell receptor beta chains below, sequenced in a study of cytomegalovirus exposure and HLA in healthy donors. The study ran its PCR with 60 Vbeta and 13 Jbeta primers. Assay: immunoSEQ multiplex PCR; the TCRdb copy retains only in-frame clones and omits some. Among roughly 180,000 clones listed, 60% to 85% were seen once. Source material: PBMCs. The source of these receptors is a man aged 18 to 30 in good health and CMV-seronegative.

This clone was recorded a few times. This chain joins TRBV5-6 and TRBJ2-7; D is perhaps TRBD2 (6 bases). V was pared by 4 bases and J by 2 bases, with 10 bases between. Germline loops: CDR1 SGHDT, CDR2 YYEEEE. The CDR3 totals 13 residues. CDR3 protein: CASSKGGTYEQYF. In DNA form, the CDR3 reads TGTGCCAGCAGCAAGGGCGGGACCTACGAGCAGTACTTC.

The chain carries TRBV5-1 and TRBJ1-6, with a possible D match to TRBD1 (5 bases). Trimming shortened V by 6 bases and J by 8 bases, and 12 bases separated the two germline ends. This CDR3 contains 13 residues. In germline, CDR1 is SGHRS, CDR2 YFSETQ. The CDR3 here is CASKQGLDSPLHF. The CDR3 DNA reads TGCGCCAGCAAGCAGGGCCTGGATTCACCCCTCCACTTT.

This clone was detected only a few times. The chain uses TRBV6-1 and TRBJ2-7; 11 nucleotides agree with TRBD2. The V and J ends lost 7 bases and 7 bases, in that order; junction bases with no gene match: 9. The CDR3 extends over 14 amino acids. Germline CDR1 and CDR2: MNHNS and SASEGT. The CDR3 reads CASIMGLAVTEQYF. The CDR3 DNA follows: TGTGCCAGCATTATGGGACTAGCGGTAACAGAGCAGTACTTC.

The chain has TRBV5-1 and TRBJ1-3, with TRBD1 identical over 7 bases. V shed 4 bases, J shed 6 bases, and the junction held 10 bases outside the gene matches. Germline V CDR1 and CDR2: SGHRS, YFSETQ. The CDR3 length is 15 residues. The CDR3 nucleotides are TGCGCCAGCAGCCGCACTCCAGGGACAGAAAACACCATATATTTT. Encoded protein: CASSRTPGTENTIYF.

The chain links TRBV9 to TRBJ2-5; D gene uncertain. This CDR3 region has 14 residues. V lost 0 bases to trimming and J lost 0 bases, with 6 bases between them. CDR1 and CDR2 from the germline V gene are SGDLS and YYNGEE. The CDR3 bases are TGTGCCAGCAGCGTAGGGCTAGACCAAGAGACCCAGTACTTC. Protein: CASSVGLDQETQYF.

The chain recombines TRBV28 with TRBJ2-3; a possible D gene is TRBD1 (7 bases). This CDR3 comprises 15 residues. In germline, CDR1 is MDHEN, CDR2 SYDVKM. Trimming pared 2 bases from V and 7 bases from J, leaving 16 bases between. This CDR3 reads CASSLPQGGAYTQYF. DNA of the CDR3: TGTGCCAGCAGTTTACCTCAGGGGGGCGCTTATACGCAGTATTTT. The full variable domain, its missing parts supplied by reference TRBV28 and TRBJ2-3, is DVKVTQSSRYLVKRTGEKVFLECVQDMDHENMFWYRQDPGLGLRLIYFSYDVKMKEKGDIPEGYSVSREKKERFSLILESASTNQTSMYLCASSLPQGGAYTQYFGPGTRLTVL.

The gene calls are TRBV19 and TRBJ2-5; 7 bases agree with TRBD1. With 2 bases clipped from V and 5 bases from J, the junction kept 8 bases outside the gene matches. The CDR3 covers 15 residues. Germline loops: CDR1 LNHDA, CDR2 SQIVND (reference sequence). The CDR3 sequence: CASSIRRGSAETQYF. DNA of the CDR3: TGTGCCAGTAGTATACGCAGGGGGAGCGCCGAGACCCAGTACTTC. Using reference TRBV19 and TRBJ2-5 for the parts outside the CDR3, the full variable domain is DGGITQSPKYLFRKEGQNVTLSCEQNLNHDAMYWYRQDPGQGLRLIYYSQIVNDFQKGDIAEGYSVSREKKESFPLTVTSAQKNPTAFYLCASSIRRGSAETQYFGPGTRLLVL.

This sequence joins TRBV30 and TRBJ1-5; D is possibly TRBD1 (6 bases). The CDR3 extends over 14 amino acids. With 4 bases removed from V and 7 bases from J, the gap between germline ends came to 17 bases. CDR1 GTSNPN and CDR2 SVGIG come from the germline V gene (reference sequence). The DNA of the CDR3 is TGTGCCTGGACCCAACGACAGGTCGGCCAGCCCCAGCATTTT. This translates into CAWTQRQVGQPQHF.

The chain carries TRBV7-8 and TRBJ2-3; 8 positions match TRBD1. With V trimmed by 5 bases and J by 4 bases, 14 bases remained unmatched. Per the germline V gene, CDR1 is SGHVS and CDR2 is FQNEAQ. There are 17 residues in the CDR3. In nucleotides, the CDR3 is TGTGCCAGCAGCCCTACTCGGACAGGGCTAACGGCAGATACGCAGTATTTT. Its protein is CASSPTRTGLTADTQYF.

The chain couples TRBV28 to TRBJ1-4; D ambiguous. CDR1 MDHEN and CDR2 SYDVKM come from the germline V gene. The CDR3 totals 16 residues. With 1 base removed from V and 0 bases from J, the gap between germline ends came to 9 bases. The CDR3 protein is CASSLLQYATNEKLFF. The CDR3 nucleotides are TGTGCCAGCAGTTTATTACAGTATGCAACTAATGAAAAACTGTTTTTT.

This rearrangement joins TRBV10-3 to TRBJ2-2; 12 nucleotides match TRBD2. CDR3 length: 17 residues. The V and J ends lost 7 bases and 6 bases, in that order; junction bases with no gene match: 12. The germline gives CDR1 ENHRY, CDR2 SYGVKD. CDR3 sequence: CAITKGLAGGLPGELFF. CDR3 sequence (DNA): TGTGCCATCACCAAAGGTCTAGCGGGAGGGCTTCCCGGGGAGCTGTTTTTT.